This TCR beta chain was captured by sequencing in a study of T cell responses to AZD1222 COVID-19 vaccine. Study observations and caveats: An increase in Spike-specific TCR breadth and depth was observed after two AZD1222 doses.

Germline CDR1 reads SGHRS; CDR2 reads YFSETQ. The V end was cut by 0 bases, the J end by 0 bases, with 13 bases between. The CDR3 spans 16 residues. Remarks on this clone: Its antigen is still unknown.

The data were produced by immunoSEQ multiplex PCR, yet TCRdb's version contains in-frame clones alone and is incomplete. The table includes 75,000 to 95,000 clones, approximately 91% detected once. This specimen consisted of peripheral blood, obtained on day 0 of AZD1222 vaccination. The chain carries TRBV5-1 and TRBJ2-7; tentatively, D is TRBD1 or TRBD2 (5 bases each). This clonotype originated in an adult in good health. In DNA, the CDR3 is TGCGCCAGCAGCTTGGCGGCAGGGACCTTCTCCTACGAGCAGTACTTC. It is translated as CASSLAAGTFSYEQYF. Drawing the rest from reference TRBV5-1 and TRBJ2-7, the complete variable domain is KAGVTQTPRYLIKTRGQQVTLSCSPISGHRSVSWYQQTPGQGLQFLFEYFSETQRNKGNFPGRFSGRQFSNSRSEMNVSTLELGDSALYLCASSLAAGTFSYEQYFGPGTRLTVT.